This TCR beta chain was identified in a study of tumor-infiltrating lymphocytes in oesophageal squamous cell carcinoma. There are 19 residues in the CDR3. Germline assignment: CDR1 MGHRA and CDR2 YSYEKL. V lost 1 base to trimming and J lost 6 bases; unmatched junction nucleotides: 11. TCRdb passed the PCR reads through MiXCR, listing each CDR3 protein once. The table includes more than 10,000 distinct CDR3 sequences, 50% to 75% detected once. This clonotype was detected a few times. The TCR was taken from a female donor with esophageal squamous cell carcinoma. The chain joins TRBV4-1 to TRBJ2-2; 13 nucleotides align to TRBD2. Specimen: esophageal tumor tissue. CDR3 protein: CASSQGRAGLAGVAGELFF. CDR3 nucleotide sequence: TGCGCCAGCAGCCAAGGCCGGGCTGGACTAGCGGGAGTTGCCGGGGAGCTGTTTTTT.